This record concerns one T cell receptor (beta chain) sequence. The antigen it binds to is not known. Base qualities are not recorded, but no much larger clone differs from it by a single base. Collaborating institutions collected whole blood in K2EDTA tubes following their own protocols. For TCRbeta analysis, collaborators shipped samples as frozen whole blood, isolated PBMCs, or DNA extracted from either of those sample types. TCRbeta CDR3 regions were amplified from genomic DNA by means of the immunoSEQ Assay, a bias-controlled multiplex PCR. The authors' pipeline ran thus. The number of nucleated cells in each sample was estimated from the amplification of reference gene primers within the assay. Sequence reads were collapsed and filtered to measure the absolute abundance of every unique TCRbeta CDR3 rearrangement. For each sample, productive Simpson clonality was calculated as the square root of Simpson's diversity index over productive rearrangements. As stored in TCRdb, this immuneACCESS dataset retains in-frame rearrangements with V and J assigned. A fraction of the clones does not appear; measured against another copy, unresolved V genes explain less than half of the discrepancy, and the remainder lacks a known reason. From that table come the V and J calls and clone size; the DNA was used to work out D and trimming. The sample table holds 75,000 to 100,000 clones, of which about 86% were seen once. Over 1.5% of the sample is in the top ten clones.

The data derive from a study of blood T cell repertoires in COVID-19 (dated by TCRdb to the early 2020s). Looking at the study overall: Collaborator samples came from the United States, Italy and Spain and covered acute and convalescent phases of COVID-19. A freely available public database, intended as a resource for researchers studying the immune response to SARS-CoV-2, is where the repertoires were released. Where HLA class I and class II types were available, the types were taken from metadata supplied by the sample provider, not from assay-based typing. Deeply sampled blood TCRbeta repertoires from subjects exposed to, actively infected with, or recovered from COVID-19 were included in the dataset. Nearly every sample came with metadata listing a de-identified subject ID, COVID-19 status, age in years and sex. The prospective study material was composed of cDNA or gDNA derived from T cells, B-cell-depleted T cells, or PBMCs. Samples came from the ongoing ImmuneRACE study (first 160 participants) plus 1,254 subjects from 6 global collaborators.

The paper as a whole reports these results and caveats: The quantity of clinical and demographic metadata differed by source and by participant and was supplied without curation.

The sequenced sample was peripheral blood. The TCR was taken from a man aged 80 or over with acute or convalescent COVID-19.

The CDR3 protein is CASTTSGRYEQFF. At the DNA level, the sequence is TGTGCCAGTACGACTAGCGGGAGGTATGAGCAGTTCTTC. The chain uses TRBV27 and TRBJ2-1, and TRBD2 matches 13 of the central bases. From its cysteine to its phenylalanine, the CDR3 spans 13 amino acids. The retained sequence is limited to the CDR3, 39 bases, with the frame set at the first base. Trimming removed 9 bases from V and 8 bases from J; the gene matches leave 4 bases unexplained. In the germline V gene (reference sequence), CDR1 corresponds to MNHEY and CDR2 to SMNVEV.